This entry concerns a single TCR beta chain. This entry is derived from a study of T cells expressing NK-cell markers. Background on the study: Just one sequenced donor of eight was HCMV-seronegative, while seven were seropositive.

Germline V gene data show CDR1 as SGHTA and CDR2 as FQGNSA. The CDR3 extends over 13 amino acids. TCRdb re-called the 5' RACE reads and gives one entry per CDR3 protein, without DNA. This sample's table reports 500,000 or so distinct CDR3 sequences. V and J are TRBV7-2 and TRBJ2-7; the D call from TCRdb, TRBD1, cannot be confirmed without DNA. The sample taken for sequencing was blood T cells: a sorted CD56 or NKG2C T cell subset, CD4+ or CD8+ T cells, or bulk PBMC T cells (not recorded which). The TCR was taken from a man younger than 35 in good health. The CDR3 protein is CASSLLGDYEQYF.